The 15 T cell receptor beta chains in this list originate from one sample, sequenced in a study of CD8 T cells in ankylosing spondylitis. TCRdb reprocessed the 5' RACE reads with MiXCR, giving one entry per CDR3 protein. Here the sample spans about 190,000 distinct CDR3 sequences, 13% being singletons. The sample was blood, either unsorted or a sorted T cell fraction (not recorded which). These receptors were obtained from a female donor with ankylosing spondylitis or in good health (not recorded which).

This clonotype has at least ten counts. V and J are TRBV12-3 or TRBV12-4 and TRBJ1-1, with D maybe TRBD1 (6 bases). CDR3 length: 14 residues. V lost 2 bases and J lost 1, with 8 bases in between. The CDR3 DNA reads as TGTGCCAGCAGTTTAACAGGGTCGAACACTGAAGCTTTCTTT. It translates to CASSLTGSNTEAFF.

This clonotype showed up many times. V and J are TRBV10-3 and TRBJ1-1; unclear D gene. The germline gives CDR1 ENHRY, CDR2 SYGVKD. The CDR3 runs to 16 residues. V lost 0 bases and J 1 base, leaving 12 bases between the germline ends. The CDR3 spells CAISESNVRRNTEAFF. The CDR3 coding sequence is TGTGCCATCAGTGAGTCTAATGTCAGGAGGAACACTGAAGCTTTCTTT.

V usage is TRBV5-1 and J usage is TRBJ2-2, with D perhaps being TRBD1 or TRBD2 (5 bases each). Trimming took 4 bases from V and 0 from J, leaving 10 bases between them. CDR3 length: 15 residues. From germline, CDR1 is SGHRS and CDR2 YFSETQ. In DNA, the CDR3 is TGCGCCAGCAGCCGGGACGGCGCGAACACCGGGGAGCTGTTTTTT. It codes for CASSRDGANTGELFF.

V usage is TRBV24-1 and J usage is TRBJ1-2; D remains unclear. V shed 5 bases and J shed 8 bases, with 8 bases lying between them. The CDR3 length is 11 residues. Germline CDR1 and CDR2: KGHDR and SFDVKD. CDR3 DNA: TGTGCCACCAGTGGAGAGGAGGGCTACACCTTC. Translated: CATSGEEGYTF.

This clonotype appeared many times. This chain joins TRBV30 and TRBJ1-2, with TRBD1 matching 7 bases. The CDR3 has 11 amino acids. The V segment lost 8 bases and the J segment 4 bases; nucleotides outside the gene matches: 4. The V gene's germline CDR1 is GTSNPN and CDR2 SVGIG (reference sequence). This CDR3 is CAQGQFYGYTF. The CDR3, as DNA: TGTGCCCAGGGACAGTTCTATGGCTACACCTTC. Looking up the rest from reference TRBV30 and TRBJ1-2 gives the full variable domain: SQTIHQWPATLVQPVGSPLSLECTVEGTSNPNLYWYRQAAGRGLQLLFYSVGIGQISSEVPQNLSASRPQDRQFILSSKKLLLSDSGFYLCAQGQFYGYTFGSGTRLTVV.

This clonotype was seen ten or more times. The chain uses TRBV5-1 and TRBJ2-1; D possibly corresponds to TRBD2 (6 bases). Trimming took off 4 bases at V and 9 bases at J, with 11 bases between the two ends. This CDR3 has 12 residues. Germline loops: CDR1 SGHRS, CDR2 YFSETQ. The CDR3 loop is CASSPEGLEQFF. In nucleotides, the CDR3 is TGCGCCAGCAGCCCGGAGGGGCTTGAGCAGTTCTTC.

This clonotype has a count of ten or more. This chain connects TRBV6-1 to TRBJ1-5; the D is unclear. Germline values: CDR1 MNHNS, CDR2 SASEGT. The CDR3 sequence is 13 residues long. Trimming shortened V by 3 bases and J by 9 bases, and 12 bases separated the two germline ends. The CDR3 bases are TGTGCCAGCAGTGAGATAGGCGGCCCGCCCCAGCATTTT. Amino acid sequence: CASSEIGGPPQHF.

This clonotype was observed many times. The V and J genes are TRBV20-1 and TRBJ1-1; D is possibly TRBD1 (6 bases). The CDR3 consists of 14 residues. V was clipped by 5 bases and J by 1 base, with 14 bases between them. Germline CDR1 is DFQATT and CDR2 is SNEGSKA (reference sequence). The DNA for the CDR3 is TGCAGTGCTGCGCCGGACAGAAAGAACACTGAAGCTTTCTTT. Amino acids: CSAAPDRKNTEAFF.

The CDR3, as DNA: TGTGCCAGCACCGACTCAGCTCCTGGGGGCCTTACCTACGAGCAGTACTTC. Its protein is CASTDSAPGGLTYEQYF. This chain connects TRBV7-2 to TRBJ2-7, with a tentative D call TRBD1 (6 bases). CDR3 size: 17 residues. The germline V and J ends were trimmed by 7 bases and 2 bases, with 24 bases remaining between them. Per germline, CDR1 SGHTA and CDR2 FQGNSA.

The sample holds many counts of this clonotype. Its ends do not fully match the called genes, so a read error is possible. The gene calls are TRBV7-8 and TRBJ2-1; D may be TRBD2 (6 bases). Per the germline V gene, CDR1 is SGHVS and CDR2 is FQNEAQ. The CDR3 is 13 amino acids. The CDR3 DNA sequence: TGCGCCAGCAGCTTGGACGGGAGCAATGAGCAGTTCTTC. Translated, it gives CASSLDGSNEQFF.

This chain connects TRBV7-2 to TRBJ1-2; 9 nucleotides line up with TRBD1. Germline CDR1 SGHTA, CDR2 FQGNSA. CDR3 length: 13 residues. With V trimmed by 5 bases and J by 8 bases, 6 bases remained unmatched. CDR3 DNA: TGTGCCAGCAGCCCAGGGACAGGGCACGGCTACACCTTC. Protein product: CASSPGTGHGYTF.

This clonotype was seen repeatedly, ten times or more. The chain links TRBV3-1 to TRBJ2-3; 7 bases fit TRBD2. The CDR3 has 15 amino acids. From germline, CDR1 is LGHDT and CDR2 YNNKEL (reference sequence). The trim removed 5 bases at V and 1 base at J, leaving 6 bases unmatched. The CDR3 sequence: CASSYRLAGTDTQYF. Here the CDR3 DNA reads TGTGCCAGCAGCTACCGGCTAGCGGGCACAGATACGCAGTATTTT.

The V gene is TRBV6-5, the J gene TRBJ2-1, with 9 bases identical to TRBD2. The CDR3 runs 14 residues. The V gene end was trimmed by 0 bases and the J gene end by 9 bases; junction bases not matched to a gene: 3. CDR1 is MNHEY and CDR2 is SVGAGI in the germline V gene. CDR3 DNA: TGTGCCAGCAGTTACTCGACTAGCGGTTTTGAGCAGTTCTTC. Translation gives CASSYSTSGFEQFF.

This clonotype has ten or more counts. The chain is built from TRBV29-1 and TRBJ2-2, with a weak D call TRBD2 (5 bases). Trimming left V 7 bases short and J 3 bases short, with 9 bases between. There are 12 residues in the CDR3. Germline V gene sequence: CDR1 SQVTM, CDR2 ANQGSEA. The DNA of the CDR3 is TGCAGCGCCCTGAGGGACACCGGGGAGCTGTTTTTT. Translation gives CSALRDTGELFF.

The chain has TRBV13 and TRBJ2-3; TRBD2 might be the D (5 bases). Deletions cut 5 bases from V and 1 base from J, with 16 bases between. CDR1 and CDR2 from the germline V gene are PRHDT and FYEKMQ (reference sequence). This CDR3 has 16 amino acids. The CDR3, as DNA: TGTGCCAGCAGCGGCAGCGGACCTCCCCGCACAGATACGCAGTATTTT. It specifies CASSGSGPPRTDTQYF.